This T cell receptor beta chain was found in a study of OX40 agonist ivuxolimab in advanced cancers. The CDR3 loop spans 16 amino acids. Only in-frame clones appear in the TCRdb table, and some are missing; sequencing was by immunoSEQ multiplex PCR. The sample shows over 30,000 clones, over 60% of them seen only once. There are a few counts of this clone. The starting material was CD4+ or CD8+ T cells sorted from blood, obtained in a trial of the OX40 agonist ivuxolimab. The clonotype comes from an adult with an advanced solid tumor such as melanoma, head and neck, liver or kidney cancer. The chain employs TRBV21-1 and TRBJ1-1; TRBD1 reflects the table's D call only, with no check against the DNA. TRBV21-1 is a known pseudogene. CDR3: CASSIPKQGGGTEAFF. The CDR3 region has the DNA TGTGCCAGCAGCATCCCAAAACAGGGGGGCGGGACTGAAGCTTTCTTT.